Listed below are T cell receptor beta chains from one sample, sequenced in a study of cytomegalovirus exposure and HLA in healthy donors. Data came from immunoSEQ multiplex PCR; TCRdb stores just in-frame clones and leaves some out. This sample has 80,000 or so clones, with about 80% found just once. Sequenced material: PBMCs. These receptors were obtained from a man between 50 and 59 years old in good health and CMV-seropositive. Each CDR3 is given with its conserved first and last residue. A D gene is named only where the DNA matches it firmly. Not all rows give a size; the values are once, few, many and, for expanded clones, a class.

j_call: TRBJ1-1
v_call: TRBV18
clone_size: .
d_call: TRBD1
cdr3_nt: TGTGCCAGCTCACCCATGGACAGGCTATTTGAAGCTTTCTTT
cdr3_aa: CASSPMDRLFEAFF

j_call: TRBJ1-3
v_call: TRBV7-2
clone_size: .
d_call: .
cdr3_nt: TGTGCCAGCAGTCCACAGGGCCCATCTGGAAACACCATATATTTT
cdr3_aa: CASSPQGPSGNTIYF

j_call: TRBJ2-7
v_call: TRBV11-3
clone_size: .
d_call: TRBD2
cdr3_nt: TGTGCCAGCAGCTTAGGAGGGGCTAGCGGTGCGAGCTCCTACGAGCAGTACTTC
cdr3_aa: CASSLGGASGASSYEQYF

j_call: TRBJ2-1
v_call: TRBV25-1
clone_size: .
d_call: .
cdr3_nt: TGTGCCAGCAGTGGGGATTCGACAGAGTACAATGAGCAGTTCTTC
cdr3_aa: CASSGDSTEYNEQFF

j_call: TRBJ1-1
v_call: TRBV18
clone_size: .
d_call: TRBD1
cdr3_nt: TGTGCCAGCTCATCGGGACAGGGGACGGCAAACACTGAAGCTTTCTTT
cdr3_aa: CASSSGQGTANTEAFF

j_call: TRBJ2-1
v_call: TRBV11-3
clone_size: .
d_call: .
cdr3_nt: TGTGCCAGCAGCTTTGAATCCGGAGTGGTTTCGGATGAGCAGTTCTTC
cdr3_aa: CASSFESGVVSDEQFF

j_call: TRBJ2-5
v_call: TRBV19
clone_size: .
d_call: .
cdr3_nt: TGTGCCAGTAGGGGGGCCCGGGGAAGGGCGGAACAAGAGACCCAGTACTTC
cdr3_aa: CASRGARGRAEQETQYF

j_call: TRBJ2-1
v_call: TRBV5-4
clone_size: .
d_call: .
cdr3_nt: TGTGCCAGCAGGACCGGGACTTCCGGACGGGATGAGCAGTTCTTC
cdr3_aa: CASRTGTSGRDEQFF

j_call: TRBJ2-7
v_call: TRBV5-6
clone_size: .
d_call: .
cdr3_nt: TGTGCCAGCAGCCCGTCATCATCCCCTACGAAGCAGTACTTC
cdr3_aa: CASSPSSSPTKQYF

j_call: TRBJ2-4
v_call: TRBV19
clone_size: .
d_call: .
cdr3_nt: TGTGCCAGTAGTATTCCGCTAGGGGGTCAAAACATTCAGTACTTC
cdr3_aa: CASSIPLGGQNIQYF

j_call: TRBJ2-5
v_call: TRBV27
clone_size: few
d_call: .
cdr3_nt: TGTGCCAGCAGTTTATTTGGCGGGAACCAAGAGACCCAGTACTTC
cdr3_aa: CASSLFGGNQETQYF

j_call: TRBJ1-2
v_call: TRBV6-1
clone_size: .
d_call: TRBD1
cdr3_nt: TGTGCCAGCAGTGAACCGGGACAGGGAGGCTATGGCTACACCTTC
cdr3_aa: CASSEPGQGGYGYTF

j_call: TRBJ1-2
v_call: TRBV5-4
clone_size: once
d_call: .
cdr3_nt: TGTGCCAGCAGCTTCAGGGAAGGCTACACCTTC
cdr3_aa: CASSFREGYTF

j_call: TRBJ1-2
v_call: TRBV10-3
clone_size: .
d_call: TRBD1
cdr3_nt: TGTGCCATCAGTGAGTCCTTCTCGACAGGGCGGGGCGATGGCTACACCTTC
cdr3_aa: CAISESFSTGRGDGYTF

j_call: TRBJ2-1
v_call: TRBV27
clone_size: .
d_call: TRBD2
cdr3_nt: TGTGCCAGCGCATCGGGAGGACTAGCGTTCTACAATGAGCAGTTCTTC
cdr3_aa: CASASGGLAFYNEQFF

j_call: TRBJ2-3
v_call: TRBV7-2
clone_size: .
d_call: TRBD2
cdr3_nt: TGTGCCAGCAGTTATAGCGGGAGTTTTCGAGCATATACGCAGTATTTT
cdr3_aa: CASSYSGSFRAYTQYF

j_call: TRBJ1-3
v_call: TRBV6-5
clone_size: .
d_call: .
cdr3_nt: TGTGCCAGCAGTTACTCGAGGTCAGGGACTGGAAACACCATATATTTT
cdr3_aa: CASSYSRSGTGNTIYF

j_call: TRBJ2-4
v_call: TRBV2
clone_size: .
d_call: .
cdr3_nt: TGTGCCAGCACTTCCGGGGTAGCCAAAAACATTCAGTACTTC
cdr3_aa: CASTSGVAKNIQYF

j_call: TRBJ1-4
v_call: TRBV18
clone_size: .
d_call: TRBD1
cdr3_nt: TGTGCCAGCTCACCACCGAACAGGGGAGTGGCAACTAATGAAAAACTGTTTTTT
cdr3_aa: CASSPPNRGVATNEKLFF

j_call: TRBJ2-3
v_call: TRBV18
clone_size: .
d_call: TRBD2
cdr3_nt: TGTGCCAGCTCGTCGGGACTAGCGGTCACAGATACGCAGTATTTT
cdr3_aa: CASSSGLAVTDTQYF

j_call: TRBJ2-7
v_call: TRBV30
clone_size: .
d_call: .
cdr3_nt: TGTGCCTGGAGTGCCCCACAGGGACCCTACGAGCAGTACTTC
cdr3_aa: CAWSAPQGPYEQYF

j_call: TRBJ1-2
v_call: TRBV19
clone_size: .
d_call: .
cdr3_nt: TGTGCCAGTAGTGTTATTAGGACTGACTATGGCTACACCTTC
cdr3_aa: CASSVIRTDYGYTF

j_call: TRBJ2-1
v_call: TRBV2
clone_size: .
d_call: TRBD2
cdr3_nt: TGTGCCAGCAGTGAGGCGGGAGGGTACAATGAGCAGTTCTTC
cdr3_aa: CASSEAGGYNEQFF

j_call: TRBJ2-7
v_call: TRBV5-6
clone_size: .
d_call: .
cdr3_nt: TGTGCCAGCAGCTTGGGGACTTTTACCTACGAGCAGTACTTC
cdr3_aa: CASSLGTFTYEQYF

j_call: TRBJ2-7
v_call: TRBV4-1
clone_size: few
d_call: .
cdr3_nt: TGCGCCAGCAGCCAAGCCCCTAATGGAGCCTACGAGCAGTACTTC
cdr3_aa: CASSQAPNGAYEQYF

j_call: TRBJ2-2
v_call: TRBV10-3
clone_size: .
d_call: TRBD2
cdr3_nt: TGTGCCATCAGTGATGGTCTAGCGGGAGCTACCGGGGAGCTGTTTTTT
cdr3_aa: CAISDGLAGATGELFF

j_call: TRBJ1-2
v_call: TRBV13
clone_size: few
d_call: TRBD1
cdr3_nt: TGTGCCAGCAGCTTAGGGGGTCCCGGGACAGGCGTTATTTTGTATGGCTACACCTTC
cdr3_aa: CASSLGGPGTGVILYGYTF

j_call: TRBJ2-7
v_call: TRBV27
clone_size: .
d_call: TRBD1
cdr3_nt: TGTGCCAGCAGTCTCACCGGGACAGGGGGTTCCTACGAGCAGTACTTC
cdr3_aa: CASSLTGTGGSYEQYF

j_call: TRBJ2-3
v_call: TRBV14
clone_size: .
d_call: .
cdr3_nt: TGTGCCAGCAGCCAAGTTTCTAGCACAGATACGCAGTATTTT
cdr3_aa: CASSQVSSTDTQYF

j_call: TRBJ2-7
v_call: TRBV6-5
clone_size: .
d_call: .
cdr3_nt: TGTGCCAGCAGTTACGCAGGGAAGTACGAGCAGTACTTC
cdr3_aa: CASSYAGKYEQYF

j_call: TRBJ1-3
v_call: TRBV29-1
clone_size: .
d_call: .
cdr3_nt: TGCAGCGCCCTTCAGAATGGAAACACCATATATTTT
cdr3_aa: CSALQNGNTIYF

j_call: TRBJ1-1
v_call: TRBV6-6
clone_size: few
d_call: .
cdr3_nt: TGTGCCACGACCCCGGCGGCCAACACTGAAGCTTTCTTT
cdr3_aa: CATTPAANTEAFF

j_call: TRBJ2-7
v_call: TRBV19
clone_size: .
d_call: .
cdr3_nt: TGTGCCAGTGAGGGACATTCATCCTACGAGCAGTACTTC
cdr3_aa: CASEGHSSYEQYF

j_call: TRBJ2-7
v_call: TRBV30
clone_size: once
d_call: .
cdr3_nt: TGTGCCTGGAGTGTTGGCACAGGGTTTTGGGAGCAGTACTTC
cdr3_aa: CAWSVGTGFWEQYF

j_call: TRBJ1-2
v_call: TRBV7-8
clone_size: .
d_call: .
cdr3_nt: TGTGCCAGCAGCCCTTACTCGGACAGCCATTCTAACTATGGCTACACCTTC
cdr3_aa: CASSPYSDSHSNYGYTF

j_call: TRBJ2-3
v_call: TRBV4-3
clone_size: .
d_call: TRBD2
cdr3_nt: TGCGCCAGCAGCCAAGGGAGCGGGAGGGCAGATACGCAGTATTTT
cdr3_aa: CASSQGSGRADTQYF

j_call: TRBJ2-6
v_call: TRBV7-3
clone_size: few
d_call: .
cdr3_nt: TGTGCCAGCAGCCCTCTCGGTTGGTCTGGGGCCAACGGCCTGACTTTC
cdr3_aa: CASSPLGWSGANGLTF

j_call: TRBJ2-6
v_call: TRBV27
clone_size: .
d_call: .
cdr3_nt: TGTGCCAGCAGTTCCGCCCTAGGCTCTGGGGCCAACGGCCTGACTTTC
cdr3_aa: CASSSALGSGANGLTF

j_call: TRBJ1-6
v_call: TRBV30
clone_size: .
d_call: TRBD1
cdr3_nt: TGTGCCTGGTCCCTACAGGGGGCGACCGTCCACTTT
cdr3_aa: CAWSLQGATVHF

j_call: TRBJ1-1
v_call: TRBV5-5
clone_size: .
d_call: .
cdr3_nt: TGTGCCAGCAGCTTAAACAGCATGAACACTGAAGCTTTCTTT
cdr3_aa: CASSLNSMNTEAFF

j_call: TRBJ1-2
v_call: TRBV11-3
clone_size: .
d_call: .
cdr3_nt: TGTGCCAGCAGCTACCGCGGGGGGCCCGGCTATGGCTACACCTTC
cdr3_aa: CASSYRGGPGYGYTF

j_call: TRBJ2-1
v_call: TRBV7-2
clone_size: .
d_call: .
cdr3_nt: TGTGCCAGCAGTTTAAGGGGGAAGGTTGAGCAGTTCTTC
cdr3_aa: CASSLRGKVEQFF

j_call: TRBJ1-1
v_call: TRBV27
clone_size: .
d_call: TRBD1
cdr3_nt: TGTGCCAGCAGTCCGATGGGACAGGGGGTCAAGGACACTGAAGCTTTCTTT
cdr3_aa: CASSPMGQGVKDTEAFF

j_call: TRBJ2-3
v_call: TRBV19
clone_size: .
d_call: .
cdr3_nt: TGTGCCAGTAGTAGCGGGCAAACGGACACAGATACGCAGTATTTT
cdr3_aa: CASSSGQTDTDTQYF

j_call: TRBJ1-2
v_call: TRBV7-9
clone_size: .
d_call: TRBD1
cdr3_nt: TGTGCCAGCCAGACAGGGGGCGAGAATGGCTACACCTTC
cdr3_aa: CASQTGGENGYTF

j_call: TRBJ2-7
v_call: TRBV27
clone_size: .
d_call: TRBD1
cdr3_nt: TGTGCCAGCAGTCTCACAGGGGGGTACGAGCAGTACTTC
cdr3_aa: CASSLTGGYEQYF

j_call: TRBJ2-1
v_call: TRBV19
clone_size: .
d_call: .
cdr3_nt: TGTGCCAGTAGTACCCGGTCCTACAATGAGCAGTTCTTC
cdr3_aa: CASSTRSYNEQFF

j_call: TRBJ2-1
v_call: TRBV14
clone_size: .
d_call: .
cdr3_nt: TGTGCCAGCAGCCAAGCCCTCGGGGAAGACAATGAGCAGTTCTTC
cdr3_aa: CASSQALGEDNEQFF

j_call: TRBJ2-1
v_call: TRBV5-5
clone_size: .
d_call: .
cdr3_nt: TGTGCCAGCAGCTTAAGGGGGAGAACGACAAGGGCCGAGCAGTTCTTC
cdr3_aa: CASSLRGRTTRAEQFF

j_call: TRBJ2-2
v_call: TRBV4-1
clone_size: .
d_call: TRBD2
cdr3_nt: TGCGCCAGCAGCCAAGGGACTAGCGGGATTATCGGGGAGCTGTTTTTT
cdr3_aa: CASSQGTSGIIGELFF

j_call: TRBJ2-3
v_call: TRBV7-9
clone_size: .
d_call: TRBD2
cdr3_nt: TGTTCCAGCAGCCTGGAGGGCGGGAGAACAGATACGCAGTATTTT
cdr3_aa: CSSSLEGGRTDTQYF

j_call: TRBJ1-2
v_call: TRBV5-1
clone_size: .
d_call: TRBD1
cdr3_nt: TGCGCCAGCAGCTTGGGAGGACAGGGGGCCGTCTATGGCTACACCTTC
cdr3_aa: CASSLGGQGAVYGYTF

j_call: TRBJ2-2
v_call: TRBV6-1
clone_size: .
d_call: TRBD1
cdr3_nt: TGTGCCAGCACCACAGGGGTCGCCGGGGAGCTGTTTTTT
cdr3_aa: CASTTGVAGELFF

j_call: TRBJ2-7
v_call: TRBV6-1
clone_size: .
d_call: .
cdr3_nt: TGTGCCAGCAGTCCCCGACAGTACGAGCAGTACTTC
cdr3_aa: CASSPRQYEQYF

j_call: TRBJ2-1
v_call: TRBV7-8
clone_size: .
d_call: .
cdr3_nt: TGTGCCAGCAGCCCTATTGGTGAGCAGTTCTTC
cdr3_aa: CASSPIGEQFF

j_call: TRBJ2-1
v_call: TRBV27
clone_size: .
d_call: TRBD2
cdr3_nt: TGTGCCAGCACTCCGGGAGGCCTCTACAATGAGCAGTTCTTC
cdr3_aa: CASTPGGLYNEQFF

j_call: TRBJ2-1
v_call: TRBV5-1
clone_size: once
d_call: TRBD2
cdr3_nt: TGCGCCAGCAGCTCCGGGACTAGCGGGACCGATGAGCAGTTCTTC
cdr3_aa: CASSSGTSGTDEQFF

j_call: TRBJ2-7
v_call: TRBV29-1
clone_size: once
d_call: TRBD1
cdr3_nt: TGCAGCGTCGGACAGGGGGTACCCTACGAGCAGTACTTC
cdr3_aa: CSVGQGVPYEQYF

j_call: TRBJ2-2
v_call: TRBV6-4
clone_size: .
d_call: .
cdr3_nt: TGTGCCAGCAGGACGGGTGATACCGGGGAGCTGTTTTTT
cdr3_aa: CASRTGDTGELFF

j_call: TRBJ2-4
v_call: TRBV7-9
clone_size: .
d_call: .
cdr3_nt: TGTGCCAGCAGCCCTGGGTGGGGAGCCAAAAACAGTCAGTACTTC
cdr3_aa: CASSPGWGAKNSQYF